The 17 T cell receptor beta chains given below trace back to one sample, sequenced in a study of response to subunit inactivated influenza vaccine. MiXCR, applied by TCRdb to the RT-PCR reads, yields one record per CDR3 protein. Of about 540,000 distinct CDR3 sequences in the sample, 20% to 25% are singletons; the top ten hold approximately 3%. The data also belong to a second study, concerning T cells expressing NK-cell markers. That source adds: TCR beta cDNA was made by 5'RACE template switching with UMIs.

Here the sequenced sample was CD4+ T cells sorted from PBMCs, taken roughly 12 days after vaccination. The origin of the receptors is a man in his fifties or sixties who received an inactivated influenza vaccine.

The CDR3 DNA is TGTGCCAGCAGCGACGACAGGGGGCACGGAGAAAAACTGTTTTTT. Translation: CASSDDRGHGEKLFF. The chain has TRBV7-9 and TRBJ1-4; TRBD1 matches at 10 bases. Trimming at V came to 5 bases and at J to 8 bases, leaving 8 bases not matched to a gene. CDR3 length equals 15 residues. The V gene's germline CDR1 is SEHNR and CDR2 FQNEAQ (reference sequence).

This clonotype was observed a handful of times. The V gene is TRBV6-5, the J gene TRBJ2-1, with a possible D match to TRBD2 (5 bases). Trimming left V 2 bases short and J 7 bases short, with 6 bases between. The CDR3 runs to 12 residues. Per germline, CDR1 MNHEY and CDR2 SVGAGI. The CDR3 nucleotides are TGTGCCAGCAGTTACGGGGAGAATGAGCAGTTCTTC. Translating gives CASSYGENEQFF.

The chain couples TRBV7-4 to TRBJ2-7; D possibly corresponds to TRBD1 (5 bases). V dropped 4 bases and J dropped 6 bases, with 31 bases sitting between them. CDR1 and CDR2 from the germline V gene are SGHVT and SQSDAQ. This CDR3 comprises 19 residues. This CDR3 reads CASSSYPEKAGLSYFEQYF. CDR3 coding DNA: TGTGCCAGCAGCTCTTACCCCGAGAAGGCAGGGCTAAGTTATTTCGAGCAGTACTTC.

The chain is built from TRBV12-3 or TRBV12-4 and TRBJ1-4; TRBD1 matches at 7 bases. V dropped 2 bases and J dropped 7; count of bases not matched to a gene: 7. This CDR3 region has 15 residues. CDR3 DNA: TGTGCCAGCAGTTTAAGGGACAGAGTAGGTGAAAAACTGTTTTTT. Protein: CASSLRDRVGEKLFF.

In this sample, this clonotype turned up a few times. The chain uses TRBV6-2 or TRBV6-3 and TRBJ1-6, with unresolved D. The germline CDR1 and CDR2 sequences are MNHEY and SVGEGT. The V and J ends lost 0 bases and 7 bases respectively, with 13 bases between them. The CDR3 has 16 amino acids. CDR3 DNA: TGTGCCAGCAGTTACTCGTTACGAAGAGGGAATTCACCCCTCCACTTT. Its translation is CASSYSLRRGNSPLHF.

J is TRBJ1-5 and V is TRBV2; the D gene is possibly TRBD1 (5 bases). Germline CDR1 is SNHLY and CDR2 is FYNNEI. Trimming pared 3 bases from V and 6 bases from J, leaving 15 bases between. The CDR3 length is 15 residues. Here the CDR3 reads CASSEEGRVGQPQHF. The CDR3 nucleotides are TGTGCCAGCAGTGAGGAAGGCAGGGTGGGTCAGCCCCAGCATTTT.

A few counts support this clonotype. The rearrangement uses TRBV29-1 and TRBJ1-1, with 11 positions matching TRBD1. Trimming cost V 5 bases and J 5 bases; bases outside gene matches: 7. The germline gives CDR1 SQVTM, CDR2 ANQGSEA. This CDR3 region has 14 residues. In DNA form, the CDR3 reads TGCAGCGTTTCCCCGGGACAGGGGGGGACTGAAGCTTTCTTT. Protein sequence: CSVSPGQGGTEAFF. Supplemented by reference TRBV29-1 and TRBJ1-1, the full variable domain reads SAVISQKPSRDICQRGTSLTIQCQVDSQVTMMFWYRQQPGQSLTLIATANQGSEATYESGFVIDKFPISRPNLTFSTLTVSNMSPEDSSIYLCSVSPGQGGTEAFFGQGTRLTVV.

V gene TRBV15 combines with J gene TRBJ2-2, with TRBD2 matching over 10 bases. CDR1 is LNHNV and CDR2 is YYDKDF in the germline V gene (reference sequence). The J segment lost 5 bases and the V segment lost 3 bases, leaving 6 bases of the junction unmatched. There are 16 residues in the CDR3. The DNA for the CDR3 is TGTGCCACCAGCAGTGCCGGGACTAGCGTTACCGGGGAGCTGTTTTTT. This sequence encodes CATSSAGTSVTGELFF.

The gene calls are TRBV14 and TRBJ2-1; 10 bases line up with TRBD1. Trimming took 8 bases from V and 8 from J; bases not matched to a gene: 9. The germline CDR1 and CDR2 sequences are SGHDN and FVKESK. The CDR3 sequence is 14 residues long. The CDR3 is CASSGTGVYHEQFF. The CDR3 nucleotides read TGTGCCAGCTCCGGGACAGGGGTTTATCATGAGCAGTTCTTC.

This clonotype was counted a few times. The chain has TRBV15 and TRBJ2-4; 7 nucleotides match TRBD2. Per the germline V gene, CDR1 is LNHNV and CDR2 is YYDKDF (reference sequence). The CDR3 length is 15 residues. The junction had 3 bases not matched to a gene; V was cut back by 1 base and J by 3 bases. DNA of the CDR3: TGTGCCACCAGCAGAGGACGGGGGGTCAAAAACATTCAGTACTTC. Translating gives CATSRGRGVKNIQYF.

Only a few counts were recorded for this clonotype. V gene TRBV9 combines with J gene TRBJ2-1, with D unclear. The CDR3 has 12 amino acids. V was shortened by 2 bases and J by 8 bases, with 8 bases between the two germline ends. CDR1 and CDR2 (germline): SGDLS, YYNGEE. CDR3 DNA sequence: TGTGCCAGCAGCGTCTTCGTTGATGAGCAGTTCTTC. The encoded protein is CASSVFVDEQFF.

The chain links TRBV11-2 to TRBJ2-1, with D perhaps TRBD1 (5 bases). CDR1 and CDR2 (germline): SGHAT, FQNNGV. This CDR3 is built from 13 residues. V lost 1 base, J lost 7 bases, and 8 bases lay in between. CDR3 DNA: TGTGCCAGCAGCTTAGTTCAGGGAAATGAGCAGTTCTTC. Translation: CASSLVQGNEQFF.

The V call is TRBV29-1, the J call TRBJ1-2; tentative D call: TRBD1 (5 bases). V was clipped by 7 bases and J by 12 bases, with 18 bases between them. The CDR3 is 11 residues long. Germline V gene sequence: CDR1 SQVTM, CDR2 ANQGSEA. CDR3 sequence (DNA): TGCAGCGCCTCGCGGGGGGAAGGGGACACCTTC. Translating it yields CSASRGEGDTF.

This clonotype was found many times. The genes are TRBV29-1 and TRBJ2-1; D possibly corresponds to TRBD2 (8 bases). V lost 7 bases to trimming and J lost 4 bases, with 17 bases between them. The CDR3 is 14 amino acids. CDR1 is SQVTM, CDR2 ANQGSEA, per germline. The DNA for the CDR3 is TGCAGCGCAAGGGGGCGGGGGGCTTACAATGAGCAGTTCTTC. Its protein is CSARGRGAYNEQFF.

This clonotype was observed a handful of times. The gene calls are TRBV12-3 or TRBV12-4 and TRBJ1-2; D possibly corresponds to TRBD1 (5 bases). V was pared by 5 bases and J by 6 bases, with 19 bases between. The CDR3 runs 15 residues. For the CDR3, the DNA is TGTGCCAGCAGTACAGAAACGGGACGGTGGCATGGCTACACCTTC. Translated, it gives CASSTETGRWHGYTF.

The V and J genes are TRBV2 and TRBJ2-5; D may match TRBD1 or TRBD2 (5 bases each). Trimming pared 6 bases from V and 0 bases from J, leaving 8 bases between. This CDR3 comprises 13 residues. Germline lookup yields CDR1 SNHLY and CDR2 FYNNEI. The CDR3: CASREGYQETQYF. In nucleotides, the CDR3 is TGTGCCAGCAGAGAGGGGTACCAAGAGACCCAGTACTTC.

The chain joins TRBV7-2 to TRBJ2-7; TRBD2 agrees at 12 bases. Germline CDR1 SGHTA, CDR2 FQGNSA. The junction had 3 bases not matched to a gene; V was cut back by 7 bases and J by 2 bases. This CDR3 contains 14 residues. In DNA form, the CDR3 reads TGTGCCAGCACAAGGACTAGCGGGGCCTACGAGCAGTACTTC. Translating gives CASTRTSGAYEQYF.